This is a list of T cell receptor beta chains from one sample in a study of cytomegalovirus exposure and HLA in healthy donors. The protocol was immunoSEQ multiplex PCR, while the TCRdb copy is restricted to in-frame clones and leaves out a portion. The table records 120,000 to 150,000 clones, about four fifths of them present only once. Sequenced: PBMCs. The receptor source for this set is a man in his forties in good health and CMV-seropositive. Both conserved end residues are part of each CDR3. D genes are given only for firm matches. Some rows have no size entry. The others give once, few or many, or a class for an expanded clone.

V gene	J gene	D gene	clone size	CDR3 DNA	CDR3 protein
TRBV5-1	TRBJ2-3	TRBD1	-	TGCGCCAGCAGCTTGGGCTACAGGGGGCGAGGGGAAACAGATACGCAGTATTTT	CASSLGYRGRGETDTQYF
TRBV19	TRBJ1-3	TRBD1	-	TGTGCCAGTAGTGGCAGGGGGCCCTCTGGAAACACCATATATTTT	CASSGRGPSGNTIYF
TRBV6-5	TRBJ2-7	-	few	TGTGCCAGCAGTTACCTCGGACAGAGGGGCGAGCAGTACTTC	CASSYLGQRGEQYF
TRBV7-3	TRBJ1-4	-	-	TGTGCCAGCAGCTTAAAGCCAGGAGAAAAACTGTTTTTT	CASSLKPGEKLFF
TRBV30	TRBJ1-1	-	-	TGTGCCTGGAGTGTAATTCTAGTGGCGAACACTGAAGCTTTCTTT	CAWSVILVANTEAFF
TRBV4-1	TRBJ2-7	-	few	TGCGCCAGCAGCCCGGGAATTGGTGGCCGGAGGTTGGACGAGCAGTACTTC	CASSPGIGGRRLDEQYF
TRBV6-5	TRBJ2-5	-	-	TGTGCCAGCACTAAGCTTGGCAGGGGAGAGACCCAGTACTTC	CASTKLGRGETQYF
TRBV5-1	TRBJ1-1	TRBD1	-	TGCGCCAGCATGGGGGGGACAGGGAAGGGGAACACTGAAGCTTTCTTT	CASMGGTGKGNTEAFF
TRBV7-9	TRBJ1-1	-	-	TGTTCCAGCAGCTTGAGGCATGAAGCTTTCTTT	CSSSLRHEAFF
TRBV5-1	TRBJ2-7	-	-	TGCGCCAGCAGCTTGGGCAGTACCTACGAGCAGTACTTC	CASSLGSTYEQYF
TRBV29-1	TRBJ2-1	TRBD2	-	TGCAGCGTTGTGCGGGGGGGAATGGAGCAGTTCTTC	CSVVRGGMEQFF
TRBV28	TRBJ1-6	-	-	TGTGCCAGCAGTAGGACCCCCGTGGGAGGTTCACCCCTCCACTTT	CASSRTPVGGSPLHF
TRBV6-6	TRBJ2-7	-	medium-sized	TGTGCCAGCAGTCCAGGCCCCGATAGGTACGAGCAGTACTTC	CASSPGPDRYEQYF
TRBV7-3	TRBJ1-1	-	-	TGTGCCAGCAGCTTAACGGGGAGGGGGAGCATGAACACTGAAGCTTTCTTT	CASSLTGRGSMNTEAFF
TRBV5-5	TRBJ2-4	-	-	TGTGCCAGCAGCTCCCAGGGGATACAAGGGATAAACATTCAGTACTTC	CASSSQGIQGINIQYF
TRBV6-1	TRBJ2-7	TRBD1	-	TGTGCCAGTCACAGGGGGCTCGGTTACGAGCAGTACTTC	CASHRGLGYEQYF
TRBV5-1	TRBJ1-1	TRBD1	-	TGCGCCAGCAGCTTGTGGGCAGGGGGCACGGACACTGAAGCTTTCTTT	CASSLWAGGTDTEAFF
TRBV27	TRBJ1-1	-	-	TGTGCCAGCAGGTTACAGGGCGGGAATACTGAAGCTTTCTTT	CASRLQGGNTEAFF
TRBV6-6	TRBJ2-2	-	-	TGTGCCAGCAAAGACACCCCCACGCTCACCGGGGAGCTGTTTTTT	CASKDTPTLTGELFF
TRBV27	TRBJ2-3	TRBD2	-	TGTGCCAGCAGTTTAATCGGACTAGCGGGGGGAACAGATACGCAGTATTTT	CASSLIGLAGGTDTQYF
TRBV19	TRBJ2-7	TRBD1	-	TGTGCCAGTAGTCTTCGGACAGGGGTCTACGAGCAGTACTTC	CASSLRTGVYEQYF
TRBV4-2	TRBJ1-2	-	few	TGTGCCAGCAGCCGGACAGAGAACTATGGCTACACCTTC	CASSRTENYGYTF
TRBV5-1	TRBJ2-1	TRBD2	-	TGCGCCAGCAGCTTGACTAGCGGTGGCTACAATGAGCAGTTCTTC	CASSLTSGGYNEQFF
TRBV6-6	TRBJ1-5	-	-	TGTGCCAGCAACACGGGACTGGGAGGGCGGAATCAGCCCCAGCATTTT	CASNTGLGGRNQPQHF
TRBV19	TRBJ2-2	TRBD2	once	TGTGCCAGTAAACGACTAGCGGGATTTGTTGGGGAGCTGTTTTTT	CASKRLAGFVGELFF
TRBV2	TRBJ1-4	-	-	TGTGCCAGCAAGGACCCGGGGGGGGAAAAACTGTTTTTT	CASKDPGGEKLFF
TRBV27	TRBJ2-5	-	-	TGTGCCAGCAGTTTAAGCCTCTCTACCCCCCAAGAGACCCAGTACTTC	CASSLSLSTPQETQYF
TRBV4-3	TRBJ2-6	-	-	TGCGCCAGCAGCCAAGGCTGGAGCTCTGGGGCCAACGTCCTGACTTTC	CASSQGWSSGANVLTF
TRBV7-9	TRBJ2-1	-	once	TGTGCCAGCAGCGAGTCGGACAGAACAATGAGACAGTTCTTC	CASSESDRTMRQFF
TRBV5-4	TRBJ1-2	TRBD1	-	TGTGCCAGCAGCCGGGGAGCCGGGACAGCTATCGGCTACACCTTC	CASSRGAGTAIGYTF
TRBV4-1	TRBJ1-6	-	-	TGCGCCAGCAGCCAAGATAAGGCGGGCCTTTGGATATCACCCCTCCACTTT	CASSQDKAGLWISPLHF
TRBV11-2	TRBJ2-7	-	-	TGTGCCAGCAGCGCGGACTCCGGTTACGAGCAGTACTTC	CASSADSGYEQYF
TRBV5-1	TRBJ2-1	TRBD2	-	TGCGCCAGCAGCTTAGGAAGCGGGAGGGCCGGCTACAATGAGCAGTTCTTC	CASSLGSGRAGYNEQFF
TRBV7-3	TRBJ2-1	TRBD2	-	TGTGCCAGCAGCCGCCAAAGCGGGAGCTCCTACAATGAGCAGTTCTTC	CASSRQSGSSYNEQFF
TRBV6-6	TRBJ1-6	-	-	TGTGCCAGCAGTTATCGGGGGTCTTATAATTCACCCCTCCACTTT	CASSYRGSYNSPLHF
TRBV30	TRBJ1-2	TRBD1	many	TGTGCCTGGGGGACAGGGTTCAACTATGGCTACACCTTC	CAWGTGFNYGYTF
TRBV14	TRBJ2-5	TRBD2	-	TGTGCCAGCAGCCTTACGAGGACTAGCGGGAGCGGAGAGACCCAGTACTTC	CASSLTRTSGSGETQYF
TRBV19	TRBJ2-1	TRBD2	-	TGTGCCAGTAGTACCCAGGCGCTAGGACTAGCGGCCAACAATGAGCAGTTCTTC	CASSTQALGLAANNEQFF
TRBV4-3	TRBJ1-2	TRBD1	-	TGCGCCAGCAGCCAACGGACAGGATACGTCTATGGCTACACCTTC	CASSQRTGYVYGYTF
TRBV6-1	TRBJ1-2	-	once	TGTGCCAGCAGTAGGACTGACAACTATGGCTACACCTTC	CASSRTDNYGYTF
TRBV10-3	TRBJ1-1	-	-	TGTGCCATCTCTCAGGGCCCTACAGAAGCTTTCTTT	CAISQGPTEAFF
TRBV19	TRBJ2-3	TRBD2	few	TGTGCCAGTAGTAGACTAGCGGGGCTCGACACAGATACGCAGTATTTT	CASSRLAGLDTDTQYF
TRBV6-6	TRBJ2-5	TRBD1	-	TGTGCCAGCAGTGGGACAGGGGCTCGACAAGAGACCCAGTACTTC	CASSGTGARQETQYF
TRBV5-1	TRBJ1-1	TRBD1	-	TGCGCCAGCAGCTTTACAGGGGGTGTGAACACTGAAGCTTTCTTT	CASSFTGGVNTEAFF
TRBV5-1	TRBJ1-4	TRBD1	-	TGCGCCAGCAGTCCAGACAGGGGGCGTACTGAAAAACTGTTTTTT	CASSPDRGRTEKLFF
TRBV27	TRBJ1-6	-	-	TGTGCCAGCAGTTACTCCTCTTATAATTCACCCCTCCACTTT	CASSYSSYNSPLHF
TRBV11-2	TRBJ1-1	TRBD1	-	TGTGCCAGCAGCTTAAAGGGGGCGCTTACTGAAGCTTTCTTT	CASSLKGALTEAFF
TRBV11-1	TRBJ2-5	TRBD1	-	TGTGCCAGCAGCTTCTGGACAGGGGAGGAGACCCAGTACTTC	CASSFWTGEETQYF
TRBV7-3	TRBJ2-4	-	-	TGTGCCAGCAGCTTGGGACACTCTACGGGCAAAAACATTCAGTACTTC	CASSLGHSTGKNIQYF